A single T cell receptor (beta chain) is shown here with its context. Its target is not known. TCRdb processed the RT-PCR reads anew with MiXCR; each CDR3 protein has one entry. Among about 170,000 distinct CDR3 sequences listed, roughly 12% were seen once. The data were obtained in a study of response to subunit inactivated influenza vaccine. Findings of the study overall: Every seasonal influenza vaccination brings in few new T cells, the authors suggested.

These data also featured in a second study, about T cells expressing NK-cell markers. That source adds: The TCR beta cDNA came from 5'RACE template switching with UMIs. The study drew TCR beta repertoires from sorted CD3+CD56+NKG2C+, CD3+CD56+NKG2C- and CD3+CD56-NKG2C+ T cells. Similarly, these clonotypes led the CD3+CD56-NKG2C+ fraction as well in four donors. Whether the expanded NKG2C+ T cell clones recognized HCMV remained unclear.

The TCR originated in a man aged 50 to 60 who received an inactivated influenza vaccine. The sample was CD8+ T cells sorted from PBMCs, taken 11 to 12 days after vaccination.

CDR3 bases: TGTGCCAGCAGTGTACACCCAAGAAGCACAGATACGCAGTATTTT. It codes for CASSVHPRSTDTQYF. The rearrangement uses TRBV28 and TRBJ2-3; D is unresolved. V shed 5 bases and J shed 0 bases, with 12 bases lying between them. Germline assignment: CDR1 MDHEN and CDR2 SYDVKM. This CDR3 region has 15 residues.